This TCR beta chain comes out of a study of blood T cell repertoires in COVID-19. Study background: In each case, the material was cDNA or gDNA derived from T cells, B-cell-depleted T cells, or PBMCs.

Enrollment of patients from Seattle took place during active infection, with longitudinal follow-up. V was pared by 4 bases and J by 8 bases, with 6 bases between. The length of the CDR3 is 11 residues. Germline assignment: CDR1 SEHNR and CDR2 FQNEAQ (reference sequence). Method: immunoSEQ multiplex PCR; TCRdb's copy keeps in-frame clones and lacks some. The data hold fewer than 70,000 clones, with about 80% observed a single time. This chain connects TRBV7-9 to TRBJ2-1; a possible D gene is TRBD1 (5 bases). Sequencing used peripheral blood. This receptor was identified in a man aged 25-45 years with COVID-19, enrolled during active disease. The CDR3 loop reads CASSSQDEQFF. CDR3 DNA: TGTGCCAGCAGCTCACAGGATGAGCAGTTCTTC.